The TCR beta chain described here comes from a study of blood T cells in healthy people across ages. Through a sample-barcoded 5' primer and a J-beta primer mix, a second PCR was run for 7 to 11 cycles. TCRdb redid the calling of the 5' RACE reads with MiXCR, one entry per CDR3 protein. This repertoire shows hundreds of thousands of distinct CDR3 sequences, approximately 40% found once; its top ten account for roughly 30%. Per sample, extraction of total RNA gave at least 5.5 micrograms in every case. Specimen: blood. The clonotype comes from a man older than 75 in good health.

The CDR3 DNA sequence: TGTGCCAGCACGACTCTTGGGACAGGGAAAGATGAGCAGTTCTTC. This encodes CASTTLGTGKDEQFF. The V gene is TRBV28, the J gene TRBJ2-1; 9 bases line up with TRBD1. V was pared by 7 bases and J by 8 bases, with 12 bases of the junction left unmatched. CDR3 length: 15 residues. CDR1 and CDR2 from the germline V gene are MDHEN and SYDVKM. The full variable domain, in which reference TRBV28 and TRBJ2-1 provide the parts outside the CDR3, is DVKVTQSSRYLVKRTGEKVFLECVQDMDHENMFWYRQDPGLGLRLIYFSYDVKMKEKGDIPEGYSVSREKKERFSLILESASTNQTSMYLCASTTLGTGKDEQFFGPGTRLTVL.